This is a list of T cell receptor beta chains from one sample in a study of identical twins. TCRdb independently ran MiXCR on the 5' RACE reads; one entry per CDR3 protein. The table has under 500,000 distinct CDR3 sequences, 13% to 15% seen once. Another study also made use of these data, one on yellow fever vaccine responses in identical twins.

Sequenced material: CD4+ T cells sorted from blood. These receptors originate from a woman under 30 in good health. Both conserved end residues are part of each CDR3. The D gene is left open where the match is weak. Clone sizes are given selectively: once, few, many, or a class where the clone is expanded.

d_gene	v_gene	abundance	j_gene	CDR3aa	CDR3nt
.	TRBV6-1	.	TRBJ2-1	CASGVRTYEQFF	TGTGCCAGCGGGGTCCGAACTTATGAGCAGTTCTTC
.	TRBV24-1	many	TRBJ2-1	CATSESPGPYNEQFF	TGTGCCACCAGTGAATCCCCCGGACCCTACAATGAGCAGTTCTTC
.	TRBV6-1	many	TRBJ2-2	CASRLGLTGELFF	TGTGCCAGCAGGCTTGGCCTTACCGGGGAGCTGTTTTTT
.	TRBV2	few	TRBJ1-6	CASSRRTTYNSPLHF	TGTGCCAGCAGTCGCCGCACGACGTATAATTCACCCCTCCACTTT
TRBD2	TRBV7-8	few	TRBJ2-2	CASSLVPSGNAGELFF	TGTGCCAGCAGCTTAGTTCCTAGCGGGAACGCCGGGGAGCTGTTTTTT
.	TRBV5-1	few	TRBJ1-6	CASSLGPSGSNSPLHF	TGCGCCAGCAGCTTGGGCCCCTCGGGGAGTAATTCACCCCTCCACTTT
TRBD2	TRBV10-3	.	TRBJ2-1	CAISGQSRGKGLADNEQFF	TGTGCCATCAGTGGCCAGAGTAGAGGGAAAGGACTAGCGGACAATGAGCAGTTCTTC
TRBD2	TRBV6-5	few	TRBJ2-3	CASSYSGGGTDTQYF	TGTGCCAGCAGTTACTCTGGGGGGGGCACAGATACGCAGTATTTT
.	TRBV6-4	.	TRBJ2-5	CASTWARAGQETQYF	TGTGCCAGCACCTGGGCCAGGGCGGGACAAGAGACCCAGTACTTC
.	TRBV27	.	TRBJ1-2	CASSLAGATYGYTF	TGTGCCAGCAGTTTGGCAGGGGCAACCTATGGCTACACCTTC
TRBD2	TRBV4-2	many	TRBJ2-3	CASSQEVAGGRDTQYF	TGTGCCAGCAGCCAAGAAGTAGCGGGAGGCCGGGATACGCAGTATTTT
.	TRBV5-1	many	TRBJ2-3	CASSVQGKDTQYF	TGCGCCAGCAGCGTACAGGGAAAAGATACGCAGTATTTT
TRBD2	TRBV29-1	.	TRBJ2-3	CSVAGTSKVMGTSDTQYF	TGCAGCGTGGCCGGGACTAGCAAAGTGATGGGGACGTCAGATACGCAGTATTTT
.	TRBV7-2	many	TRBJ2-3	CASSLESLPTDTQYF	TGTGCCAGCAGCTTAGAGAGCCTTCCCACAGATACGCAGTATTTT
TRBD1	TRBV20-1	few	TRBJ1-2	CSAPLDRVGYTF	TGCAGTGCCCCTCTTGACAGGGTTGGCTACACCTTC
.	TRBV12-3/TRBV12-4	many	TRBJ1-6	CASSSGGQGNSPLHF	TGTGCCAGCAGCTCTGGGGGACAAGGAAATTCACCCCTCCACTTT
.	TRBV12-3/TRBV12-4	many	TRBJ1-5	CASSLRGVDQPQHF	TGTGCCAGCAGTTTAAGGGGAGTCGATCAGCCCCAGCATTTT
TRBD2	TRBV15	few	TRBJ2-1	CATSRDRLAGVNEQFF	TGTGCCACCAGCAGAGATAGACTAGCGGGAGTAAATGAGCAGTTCTTC
.	TRBV3-1	few	TRBJ2-1	CASSQVGGTYNEQFF	TGTGCCAGCAGCCAAGTGGGAGGAACCTACAATGAGCAGTTCTTC